Listed here are 23 T cell receptor beta chains from one sample, sequenced in a study of CD8+ T cells in alopecia areata. TCR sequencing used cDNA made by reverse transcription of extracted RNA. The protocol was immunoSEQ multiplex PCR, while the TCRdb copy is restricted to in-frame clones and leaves out a portion. The data contain about 250,000 clones, 67% of them singletons. The sequencing here drew on CD4+ T cells sorted from blood, taken at week 0. Every receptor here comes from a human donor with alopecia areata.

The chain carries TRBV29-1 and TRBJ2-3, with 10 bases identical to TRBD2. Looked up from germline, CDR1 is SQVTM and CDR2 is ANQGSEA. Trimming at V came to 6 bases and at J to 5 bases, leaving 5 bases not matched to a gene. This CDR3 is 13 amino acids long. The CDR3: CSVVSSGGDTQYF. The CDR3 DNA follows: TGCAGCGTCGTTTCTAGCGGGGGAGATACGCAGTATTTT.

The genes are TRBV30 and TRBJ2-5, with a possible D match to TRBD2 (5 bases). The V gene lost 0 bases and the J gene lost 5 bases, with 10 bases spanning the gap. The CDR3 extends over 13 amino acids. Germline V lookup: CDR1 GTSNPN, CDR2 SVGIG (reference sequence). The DNA of the CDR3 is TGTGCCTGGAGTGTAAGGGCGGGCGAGACCCAGTACTTC. Translated, it gives CAWSVRAGETQYF.

This sequence joins TRBV30 and TRBJ1-3; unclear D gene. Germline V gives CDR1 GTSNPN, CDR2 SVGIG (reference sequence). The V end was cut by 3 bases, the J end by 9 bases, with 6 bases between. The CDR3 covers 10 residues. The CDR3 sequence: CAWRASTIYF. CDR3 in DNA: TGTGCCTGGAGGGCGTCCACCATATATTTT. Based on the CDR3 plus reference TRBV30 and TRBJ1-3, the full variable domain is SQTIHQWPATLVQPVGSPLSLECTVEGTSNPNLYWYRQAAGRGLQLLFYSVGIGQISSEVPQNLSASRPQDRQFILSSKKLLLSDSGFYLCAWRASTIYFGEGSWLTVV.

The gene calls are TRBV7-9 and TRBJ1-5, with TRBD1 as a possible D gene (5 bases). Germline V CDR1 and CDR2: SEHNR, FQNEAQ (reference sequence). V was clipped by 2 bases and J by 7 bases, with 12 bases between them. The CDR3 loop spans 14 amino acids. The DNA of the CDR3 is TGTGCCAGCAGCTTATCCGGGGCTGGGCAGCCCCAGCATTTT. Its protein is CASSLSGAGQPQHF.

In this sample, this clone turned up once. The V and J genes are TRBV29-1 and TRBJ2-4; TRBD2 might be the D (5 bases). Trimming stripped 7 bases from V and 8 bases from J, with 18 bases between. CDR3 size: 13 residues. Germline assignment: CDR1 SQVTM and CDR2 ANQGSEA. The CDR3 reads CSGSGLAGDIQYF. CDR3 nucleotide sequence: TGCAGCGGAAGTGGGCTAGCCGGGGACATTCAGTACTTC.

V usage is TRBV29-1 and J usage is TRBJ1-6; weak D call: TRBD1 (5 bases). The CDR3 has 16 residues. Germline CDR1 reads SQVTM; CDR2 reads ANQGSEA. Trimming removed 6 bases at V and 7 bases at J, with 22 bases between. In DNA, the CDR3 is TGCAGCGTACCCCGCCCCAGGGTCGATCCGAATTCACCCCTCCACTTT. Its protein is CSVPRPRVDPNSPLHF.

There are a few counts of this clone. V and J are TRBV30 and TRBJ2-5, with TRBD2 as a possible D gene (5 bases). Per the germline V gene, CDR1 is GTSNPN and CDR2 is SVGIG (reference sequence). Trimming shortened V by 5 bases and J by 4 bases, and 17 bases separated the two germline ends. This CDR3 is built from 14 residues. The CDR3 is CAWAIGLPLETQYF. The CDR3 bases are TGTGCCTGGGCCATCGGACTTCCCTTAGAGACCCAGTACTTC.

The chain has TRBV29-1 and TRBJ1-2; D is possibly TRBD1 (5 bases). The germline V gene encodes CDR1 SQVTM and CDR2 ANQGSEA. This CDR3 comprises 13 residues. Trimming left V 6 bases short and J 5 bases short, with 16 bases between. CDR3 bases: TGCAGCGTGGGAGGGCAGGGTTCATATGGCTACACCTTC. It is translated as CSVGGQGSYGYTF.

J is TRBJ2-3 and V is TRBV29-1, with 9 bases that match TRBD1. With 8 bases clipped from V and 1 base from J, the junction kept 7 bases outside the gene matches. This CDR3 contains 14 residues. Germline V gene sequence: CDR1 SQVTM, CDR2 ANQGSEA. CDR3 protein: CSLRRTGGTDTQYF. The CDR3 DNA sequence: TGCAGCTTAAGACGGACAGGGGGCACAGATACGCAGTATTTT.

The rearrangement uses TRBV2 and TRBJ1-5, with 8 bases identical to TRBD1. From germline, CDR1 is SNHLY and CDR2 FYNNEI. Trimming removed 6 bases from V and 3 bases from J; junction bases left unmatched: 4. The CDR3 is made up of 14 amino acids. The CDR3 DNA sequence: TGTGCCAGCAGGGGGGGACAGGTCAATCAGCCCCAGCATTTT. Translated, it gives CASRGGQVNQPQHF. The variable domain in full, with the rest retrieved from reference TRBV2 and TRBJ1-5, is EPEVTQTPSHQVTQMGQEVILRCVPISNHLYFYWYRQILGQKVEFLVSFYNNEISEKSEIFDDQFSVERPDGSNFTLKIRSTKLEDSAMYFCASRGGQVNQPQHFGDGTRLSIL.

V and J are TRBV6-4 and TRBJ2-6; a possible D gene is TRBD1 (5 bases). V lost 5 bases and J lost 2, with 10 bases in between. The CDR3 totals 15 residues. Germline CDR1 MRHNA, CDR2 SNTAGT. The chain's CDR3 is CASSSTATGANVLTF. The CDR3 DNA reads TGTGCCAGCAGTTCGACAGCTACTGGGGCCAACGTCCTGACTTTC.

The chain joins TRBV7-8 to TRBJ2-5, with TRBD1 as a possible D gene (7 bases). The CDR3 loop spans 16 amino acids. V lost 1 base, J lost 4 bases, and 16 bases lay in between. Germline CDR1 is SGHVS and CDR2 is FQNEAQ. The CDR3 is CASSLEDRWGGETQYF. For the CDR3, the DNA is TGTGCCAGCAGCTTAGAGGACAGGTGGGGAGGAGAGACCCAGTACTTC.

A few counts support this clone. This chain joins TRBV6-1 and TRBJ1-5; TRBD1 matches at 9 bases. V was pared by 0 bases and J by 10 bases, with 7 bases of the junction left unmatched. The germline gives CDR1 MNHNS, CDR2 SASEGT. The CDR3 is 15 amino acids. CDR3: CASSEAGTGRSPQHF. DNA for the CDR3: TGTGCCAGCAGTGAAGCGGGGACAGGGAGGAGTCCCCAGCATTTT.

The V and J genes are TRBV5-1 and TRBJ2-3; no clear D. The CDR3 is 12 residues long. V was clipped by 1 base and J by 4 bases, with 4 bases between them. Germline loops: CDR1 SGHRS, CDR2 YFSETQ. The CDR3 sequence: CASSLPADTQYF. CDR3 coding DNA: TGCGCCAGCAGCTTGCCCGCAGATACGCAGTATTTT.

V and J are TRBV7-9 and TRBJ2-3; TRBD1 aligns across 8 bases. The CDR3 contains 13 residues. Germline V gene lookup returns CDR1 SEHNR and CDR2 FQNEAQ (reference sequence). J lost 1 base, V lost 8 bases, and 2 bases had no gene match. The CDR3 loop is CASLGQGTDTQYF. As DNA, the CDR3 is TGTGCCAGCTTGGGACAGGGCACAGATACGCAGTATTTT.

The chain couples TRBV29-1 to TRBJ2-3; 8 nucleotides align to TRBD1. V was clipped by 8 bases and J by 2 bases; unmatched bases: 3. Germline CDR1 is SQVTM and CDR2 is ANQGSEA. This CDR3 spans 12 amino acids. This chain's CDR3 is CSIRGPTDTQYF. In DNA form, the CDR3 reads TGCAGCATCAGGGGGCCCACAGATACGCAGTATTTT.

V is TRBV4-1 and J is TRBJ1-5; D unresolved. There are 14 residues in the CDR3. The germline V gene has CDR1 MGHRA and CDR2 YSYEKL. Trimming took off 1 base at V and 7 bases at J, with 11 bases between the two ends. The CDR3 spells CASSQVTFGQPQHF. CDR3 nucleotide sequence: TGCGCCAGCAGCCAAGTTACCTTCGGGCAGCCCCAGCATTTT.

The V gene is TRBV6-5, the J gene TRBJ2-1, with D hard to call. Germline V lookup: CDR1 MNHEY, CDR2 SVGAGI. CDR3 size: 14 residues. The germline V and J ends were trimmed by 6 bases and 8 bases, with 17 bases remaining between them. CDR3 in amino acids: CASSLTRGQHEQFF. Here the CDR3 DNA reads TGTGCCAGCAGCCTTACACGCGGCCAACATGAGCAGTTCTTC.

This chain uses TRBV7-9 with TRBJ1-5, with D uncertain. The CDR3 loop spans 12 amino acids. Trimming cost V 7 bases and J 5 bases, with 9 bases left between them. CDR1 SEHNR and CDR2 FQNEAQ come from the germline V gene (reference sequence). The CDR3, as DNA: TGTGCCAGCAACTCGAACGATCAGCCCCAGCATTTT. Its protein product is CASNSNDQPQHF.

The chain has TRBV5-4 and TRBJ2-3, with no clear D. Per the germline V gene, CDR1 is SGHNT and CDR2 is YYREEE (reference sequence). Trimming left V 2 bases short and J 5 bases short, with 15 bases between. The CDR3 consists of 15 residues. In DNA form, the CDR3 reads TGTGCCAGCAGCTTAACTCTCTCACAAGGAGATACGCAGTATTTT. This gives the protein CASSLTLSQGDTQYF. Supplemented by reference TRBV5-4 and TRBJ2-3, the full variable domain reads ETGVTQSPTHLIKTRGQQVTLRCSSQSGHNTVSWYQQALGQGPQFIFQYYREEENGRGNFPPRFSGLQFPNYSSELNVNALELDDSALYLCASSLTLSQGDTQYFGPGTRLTVL.

This clone came up a few times. Written as DNA, the CDR3 is TGCAGCGTTGAAGATTTGTGGGACAGACCCTACGAGCAGTACTTC. Amino acids: CSVEDLWDRPYEQYF. The V gene is TRBV29-1, the J gene TRBJ2-7; 7 nucleotides align to TRBD1. The CDR3 is 15 amino acids. Germline V CDR1 and CDR2: SQVTM, ANQGSEA. The V and J ends lost 0 bases and 2 bases, in that order; junction bases with no gene match: 7.

This chain links TRBV30 with TRBJ1-1; 8 bases agree with TRBD1. This CDR3 is 14 amino acids long. The V gene end was trimmed by 4 bases and the J gene end by 1 base; junction bases not matched to a gene: 5. Germline CDR1 reads GTSNPN; CDR2 reads SVGIG (reference sequence). This CDR3 reads CAWTRTGPNTEAFF. The DNA for the CDR3 is TGTGCCTGGACACGGACAGGGCCGAACACTGAAGCTTTCTTT.

This chain connects TRBV29-1 to TRBJ2-1; D may correspond to TRBD1 or TRBD2 (6 bases each). There are 12 residues in the CDR3. The germline V gene encodes CDR1 SQVTM and CDR2 ANQGSEA. The ends were cut back, 2 bases at V and 8 bases at J, with 10 bases in the middle. CDR3 residues: CSVENREDEQFF. DNA of the CDR3: TGCAGCGTTGAAAACAGGGAGGATGAGCAGTTCTTC.